This T cell receptor beta chain originates from a study of blood T cell repertoires in COVID-19. Study as a whole: The United States, Italy and Spain provided the acute and convalescent COVID-19 samples. In each case, the material was cDNA or gDNA derived from T cells, B-cell-depleted T cells, or PBMCs.

The V end lost 4 bases, the J end lost 1 base, and 10 bases lay between the germline ends. Germline V gives CDR1 SGHAT, CDR2 FQNNGV. CDR3 length: 14 amino acids. Per the authors' pipeline: Reference gene primer amplification in the assay estimated nucleated cell counts. The data were produced by immunoSEQ multiplex PCR, yet TCRdb's version contains in-frame clones alone and is incomplete. Clone size and V and J calls were adopted from that table, with D and trimming inferred from the DNA. The sample lists roughly 400,000 clones; 88% were seen once. Those enrolled, adults aged 18 to 89 years, came from around 25 US areas.

This rearrangement joins TRBV11-2 to TRBJ1-2; D not certain. Input material: PBMCs or T cells enriched from blood (not recorded which). This sequence originates from a woman aged 40 to 50 with acute COVID-19. CDR3 bases: TGTGCCAGCAGCTCAATCGGGATTAACTATGGCTACACCTTC. This sequence encodes CASSSIGINYGYTF.